This TCR beta chain was documented in a study of cytomegalovirus exposure and HLA in healthy donors (dated 2017 in TCRdb). In the study overall: In an earlier analysis of about 560 of the donors, 250 to 300 Gb of sequence data and about 110 million unique TCR beta sequences from about 180 million T cells were reported. Typing coverage differed by locus: A, B, C, DRB1 and DQB1 were typed in about 629-630 donors, DQA1 in about 510, DPA1 in around 600, and DPB1 in roughly 450. Among some 400 genotyped donors of the cohort, an average of roughly 230,000 unique TCR beta nucleotide sequences was sequenced per donor, of which about 19% were non-productive. A later genetic analysis used genome-wide SNP genotypes for about 65% of the roughly 700 donors, treating that subset as a discovery cohort. The genetic ancestry cluster associated with self-reported Caucasian donors included roughly four fifths of the 350 to 500 genotyped donors. Donor age, sex, ethnicity and CMV serostatus were collected together with the repertoire data. Along with the 666-subject first cohort, a separate validation cohort of over a hundred different subjects was used. The later analysis used no new phenotypic data to find candidate immune exposures, relying instead on TCR beta sequences and their occurrence across donors. HLA typing covered class I and class II loci at four-digit resolution. Every discovery cohort repertoire had been produced on one sequencing platform. The T cell repertoires of 700 or so subjects were profiled by immunosequencing and related to cytomegalovirus serostatus. To predict cytomegalovirus infection status, the study combined high-throughput TCR immunosequencing, statistical association of individual TCRs with disease status, and machine learning. A later analysis re-examined previously published TCR beta repertoires from roughly 650 donors and added high-resolution HLA genotyping to investigate patterns of TCR occurrence. An earlier analysis of 500 to 650 of the donors applied high-throughput TCR beta sequencing to assess whether each TCR beta V gene segment acted as functional or pseudogenic. The study aimed to test whether signatures of past pathogen exposure could be identified by cataloging public T cell receptors. Roughly five DR-DQ haplotypes were handled as single units for association and clustering, since linkage in the cohort was strong. An early release covering around 630 HLA-typed donors comprised approximately 290 gigabases of sequencing data and 65 million to 100 million unique TCR sequences.

Notes on this clone: Its antigen is currently not known. Per-base qualities were not stored, and no clone one base away is much larger.

The CDR3 measures 16 amino acids from cysteine to phenylalanine. Only CDR3 DNA remains: 48 bases, in frame from the first base. Trimming takes 1 base off V and 4 bases off J; junction bases not matched to a gene: 6. For CDR1 and CDR2, the germline V gene (reference sequence) lists LNHDA and SQIVND. Overall study outcomes, separate from this receptor: According to a later analysis, parvovirus B19, influenza, CMV and Epstein-Barr virus appeared linked to several top co-occurrence clusters. The cohort was sequenced for TCR beta chains only, and without alpha or paired-chain data the features that could be detected were limited. Presence/absence analyses assumed roughly uniform sequencing depth across donors, an assumption that may not hold. In an earlier analysis of fewer than 750 of the donors, most TCR beta V segments were observed in productive rearrangements about 90% or about 30% of the time, broadly matching IMGT annotations. Some IMGT-functional V segments, including TRBV6-2 and TRBV6-3, could not be told apart with the 87-base-pair reads, so those segments were excluded. In the study, approximately 150 TCR beta chains were listed as associated with cytomegalovirus. Because counts were too low, seventeen rarely observed V segments, including chromosome 9 orphons, were excluded from the earlier analysis of about 500 of the donors. Strong co-occurrence of HLA alleles, especially DR and DQ, made assigning TCR associations to individual alleles difficult. According to the authors, the approach could potentially be generalized to other disease states and immunological phenotypes. In a later analysis, most CMV-associated TCR beta chains were found to appear HLA-restricted, with HLA associations seemingly driven largely by CMV exposure. In a later genetic analysis, fewer N-insertions in productive TCRs were reported among donors in an Asian-associated ancestry cluster than the 666-donor mean. Correlated functional status among segregating V segments might be attributable to linkage disequilibrium, but an unknown experimental factor could not be ruled out. A later analysis found that TCR association rates varied across HLA loci, with DRB1 alleles showing the most associated TCRs and HLA-C alleles the fewest. A later analysis associated about 17,000 TCR beta sequences with specific HLA alleles at a false discovery rate of 0.05. In a later analysis, HLA-associated TCR beta chains showed more clonal expansion and lower generation probabilities than non-associated chains that were equally common. In both the original and validation cohorts, the classifier was reported to diagnose cytomegalovirus status with high specificity and sensitivity. A group of highly shared sequence variants was considered likely to be a technical artifact of the sequencing pipeline. Most TCR sequences were seen in very few donors, while some public TCRs were found in many individuals. A later genetic analysis associated a missense DCLRE1C variant with V-gene and J-gene trimming of TCR beta chains, and an independent cohort replicated the association. Immune exposure information for the cohort was limited to CMV serostatus. In vitro tests confirmed that a few of the cytomegalovirus-associated TCR beta chains recognize cytomegalovirus antigens. Because HLA typing was missing for some donors at each locus, association tests included only the typed subset. A further reported finding was that TCR beta sequences accurately predicted the HLA-A and HLA-B alleles for most subjects in the first cohort.

The library was generated by the immunoSEQ multiplex PCR assay. A mixture of 60 forward primers for TCR Vbeta segments and 13 reverse primers for TCR Jbeta segments was used in the multiplex PCR. The CDR3 region of rearranged TCR beta genes was amplified from genomic DNA with a multiplex PCR assay. The Illumina HiSeq System was used to sequence the amplified TCR beta libraries as 87-base-pair reads. Under the source paper's analysis protocol: In a later analysis, some 80 million unique TCR beta chains were counted across the roughly 610 repertoires, and around 11 million of these chains were shared by at least two donors. A nearest-neighbor algorithm error-corrected the raw reads and collapsed the reads into unique sequences, merging closely related sequences to remove PCR and sequencing errors. V, D and J gene segments were assigned by aligning CDR3 sequences to IMGT reference sequences. For a sequence to be retained, a match of at least six nucleotides to both a V gene segment and a J gene segment was required. A rearrangement was called productive if the CDR3 had no stop codons and remained in frame with V and J, and every other rearrangement was called non-productive. Following IMGT convention, CDR3 was defined as the stretch from the second conserved V-encoded cysteine to the conserved J-encoded phenylalanine. In an earlier analysis of approximately 590 of the donors, sequences lacking an unambiguous match to a single V gene segment were excluded. In an earlier analysis of several hundred of the donors, V segments were called functional above 56.7% productive rearrangements and were called segregating when the between-donor standard deviation exceeded 5%. A statistical classification framework was built for diagnosing cytomegalovirus status from the catalog of TCR beta chain sequences. In a later analysis, TCR nucleotide sequences were compared against IMGT/GENE-DB human TR gene sequences so that V and J genes could be assigned. A later analysis assigned CDR3 sequences and most-parsimonious VDJ recombination scenarios with the TCRdist pipeline. In a later analysis, each TCR beta chain was defined by its CDR3 amino acid sequence together with its V-gene family, and reads lacking a unique V-gene family were excluded. As a way to deal with suspected cross-contamination and a sequencing artifact, a later analysis dropped hundreds of nucleotide sequences that were highly shared and had low generation probability. A later analysis calculated a clonal expansion index for each public chain from normalized within-repertoire ranks of inferred template counts. A later analysis computed generation probabilities with a VDJ recombination model fitted to out-of-frame rearrangements, and checked the results against IGoR. A later analysis scored TCR-TCR, TCR-HLA and TCR-CMV co-occurrence with hypergeometric tests, applying a repertoire-size bias correction to TCR pairs. A later analysis estimated false discovery rates by permuting HLA or CMV assignments 20 times. In a later analysis, co-occurring TCRs were grouped using DBSCAN, with TCRdist sequence similarity added in when clustering inside HLA-allele-positive subsets. For co-occurrence clustering, repertoires with fewer than 30,000 or more than 120,000 public chains were excluded, along with roughly 5 repertoires with anomalous nucleotide sharing. The source is immuneACCESS, and TCRdb retained only in-frame sequences with V and J called. Part of the clones is not carried over; for the studies checked, unresolved V genes explain less than half of this, and the remainder is unexplained. D and trimming come from the DNA, and the V and J calls and clone size come from that table. The sample table shows 100,000 to 150,000 clones, and over 70% are seen once. About 3.9% of the sample is taken by the ten largest.

In total, 666 healthy bone marrow donors made up the cohort. Cohort members were all nominally healthy when sampled, although unrecorded immune exposures were likely present. The donor tested CMV seropositive and was one of the 289 seropositive cohort members. Every donor gave a peripheral blood sample, and the peripheral blood mononuclear cells from that sample were used for TCR beta sequencing. Genomic DNA was extracted from the blood cell samples with the Qiagen DNeasy Blood Extraction Kit. Recombination linked TRBV19 to TRBJ1-3; TRBD1 aligns with 8 central bases. The TCR originated in a man younger than 30 in good health and CMV-seropositive. Sequenced input: PBMCs. The nucleotide sequence is given as TGTGCCAGTAGTATAGCAGGGGGCGCATGGGGAAACACCATATATTTT. Translated, it reads CASSIAGGAWGNTIYF.